The next 6 T cell receptor beta chains were all read from a single sample in a study of shared clonotypes between healthy human individuals. Profiling relied on immunoSEQ multiplex PCR, and the TCRdb table lists in-frame clones only, not all of them. The table lists roughly 2,300,000 clones, roughly 90% of them singletons, with around 0.4% in the top ten. Sequenced input: naive CD4+ T cells from PBMCs. Subset defined: CD45RA+ positively selected. These receptors all stem from a young man in good health. Some clones in this sample may be carry-over from other donors' samples.

The chain joins TRBV7-6 to TRBJ2-2; a possible D gene is TRBD2 (5 bases). Trimming left V 0 bases short and J 4 bases short, with 9 bases between. This CDR3 has 15 amino acids. Germline V gene sequence: CDR1 SGHVS, CDR2 FNYEAQ. CDR3: CASSLAGVFTGELFF. The DNA of the CDR3 is TGTGCCAGCAGCTTAGCGGGAGTTTTCACCGGGGAGCTGTTTTTT. The entire variable domain, with the rest obtained from reference TRBV7-6 and TRBJ2-2, is as follows: GAGVSQSPRYKVTKRGQDVALRCDPISGHVSLYWYRQALGQGPEFLTYFNYEAQQDKSGLPNDRFSAERPEGSISTLTIQRTEQRDSAMYRCASSLAGVFTGELFFGEGSRLTVL.

The chain carries TRBV5-4 and TRBJ2-7; 9 bases agree with TRBD1. The CDR3 covers 16 residues. Germline loops: CDR1 SGHNT, CDR2 YYREEE (reference sequence). The V segment lost 4 bases and the J segment 4 bases; nucleotides outside the gene matches: 12. The CDR3 DNA reads TGTGCCAGCAGCGGCGCGCGGACAGGGGAGGAATACGAGCAGTACTTC. Translation gives CASSGARTGEEYEQYF. The variable domain in full, with the rest retrieved from reference TRBV5-4 and TRBJ2-7, is ETGVTQSPTHLIKTRGQQVTLRCSSQSGHNTVSWYQQALGQGPQFIFQYYREEENGRGNFPPRFSGLQFPNYSSELNVNALELDDSALYLCASSGARTGEEYEQYFGPGTRLTVT.

The chain carries TRBV9 and TRBJ2-6; a weak D match, TRBD2 (6 bases). Per germline, CDR1 SGDLS and CDR2 YYNGEE. This CDR3 contains 19 residues. The V and J ends lost 3 bases and 0 bases respectively, with 19 bases between them. The CDR3 bases are TGTGCCAGCAGCGGAAACCGGGACTCATTTCGCTCTGGGGCCAACGTCCTGACTTTC. Translation gives CASSGNRDSFRSGANVLTF.

The gene calls are TRBV5-4 and TRBJ2-7; 9 nucleotides match TRBD2. Germline CDR1 reads SGHNT; CDR2 reads YYREEE (reference sequence). The CDR3 sequence is 16 residues long. The junction had 13 bases not matched to a gene; V was cut back by 3 bases and J by 6 bases. The CDR3 sequence is CASSSPGSGSLREQYF. CDR3 sequence (DNA): TGTGCCAGCAGCTCCCCCGGTAGCGGGAGTCTCCGCGAGCAGTACTTC.

The rearrangement links TRBV4-3 to TRBJ2-4; D is unresolved. Trimming cost V 0 bases and J 7 bases, with 13 bases left between them. Germline V gene sequence: CDR1 LGHNA, CDR2 YSLEER. The CDR3 extends over 15 amino acids. The CDR3 region is CASSQEAWGRNIQYF. In DNA form, the CDR3 reads TGCGCCAGCAGCCAAGAAGCTTGGGGTCGGAACATTCAGTACTTC.

In regard to this clone: The same CDR3 is also encoded by other DNA sequences in this sample. This chain connects TRBV5-1 to TRBJ1-1; D uncertain. CDR1 is SGHRS, CDR2 YFSETQ, per germline. The germline V and J ends were trimmed by 2 bases and 1 base, with 6 bases remaining between them. The CDR3 loop spans 13 amino acids. Here the CDR3 reads CASSFLTNTEAFF. CDR3 bases: TGCGCCAGCAGCTTTCTAACGAACACTGAAGCTTTCTTT.